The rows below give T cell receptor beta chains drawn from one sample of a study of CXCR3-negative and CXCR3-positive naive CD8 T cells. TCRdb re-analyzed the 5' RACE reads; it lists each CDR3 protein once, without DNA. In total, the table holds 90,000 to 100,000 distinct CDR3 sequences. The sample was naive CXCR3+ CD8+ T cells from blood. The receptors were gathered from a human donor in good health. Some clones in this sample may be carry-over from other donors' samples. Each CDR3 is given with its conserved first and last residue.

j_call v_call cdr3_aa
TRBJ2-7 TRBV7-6 CASSRDGPSYEQYF
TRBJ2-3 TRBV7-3 CASSASGGYTDTQYF
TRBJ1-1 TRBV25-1 CASTVGGQTEAFF
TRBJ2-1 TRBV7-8 CASSEGLAGPMNEQFF
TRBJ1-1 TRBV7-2 CASSPVHTEAFF
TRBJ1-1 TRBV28 CASTFWKTPGNTEAFF
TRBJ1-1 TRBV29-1 CSACWQLTEAFF
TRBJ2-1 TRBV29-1 CSVALAGVYNEQFF
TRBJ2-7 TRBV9 CASSVAGGTYEQYF
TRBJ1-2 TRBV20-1 CSASIWQPDNYGYTF
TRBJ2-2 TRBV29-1 CSTRGENTGELFF
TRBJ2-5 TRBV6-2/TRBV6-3 CASSYTDQETQYF
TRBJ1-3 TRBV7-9 CASSDQGNTIYF
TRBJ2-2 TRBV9 CASCPGGANTGELFF
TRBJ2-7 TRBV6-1 CASSVPGEQYF
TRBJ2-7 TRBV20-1 CSARDGGSYEQYF
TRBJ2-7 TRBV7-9 CASSLAGLEGQAYEQYF
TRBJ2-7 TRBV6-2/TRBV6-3 CASSYGTAREQYF
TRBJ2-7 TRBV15 CATSRDLGPSYEQYF
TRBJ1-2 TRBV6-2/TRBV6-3 CASSRRTYGYTF
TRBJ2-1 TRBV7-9 CASSGEDRGFKQFF
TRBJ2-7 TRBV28 CASSLPRVRGYEQYF
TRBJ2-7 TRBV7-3 CASSPFGGNYEQYF
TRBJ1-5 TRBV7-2 CASSLAAAVNQPQHF
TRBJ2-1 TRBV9 CASSHHGTDNNEQFF
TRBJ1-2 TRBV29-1 CSVEDYRVGSDYGYTF
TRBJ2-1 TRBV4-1 CASSQVLDEQFF
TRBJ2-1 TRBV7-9 CASSSDRGSYNEQFF
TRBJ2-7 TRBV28 CASSLYEPGRGRTYEQYF
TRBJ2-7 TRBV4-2 CASSQGMAFHEQYF
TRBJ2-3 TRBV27 CASSSHPTDTQYF
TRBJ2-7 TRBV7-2 CASSQPGGFYEQYF
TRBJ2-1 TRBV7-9 CASSTDLSIGNEQFF
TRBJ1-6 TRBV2 CASSVTGSSYNSPLHF
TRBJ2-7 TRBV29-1 CSVEDRVFEGQYF
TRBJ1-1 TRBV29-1 CSVVWGVNTEAFF
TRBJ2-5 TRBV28 CASSLRRGDWETQYF
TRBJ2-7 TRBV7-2 CASSLWWTSGDEQYF
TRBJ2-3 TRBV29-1 CSVPRTDTQYF
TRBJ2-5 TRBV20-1 CSASDPHRQSSYQETQYF
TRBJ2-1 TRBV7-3 CASSLPTDNEQFF
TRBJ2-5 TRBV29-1 CSVQPPPETQYF
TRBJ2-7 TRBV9 CASSGDAQGPEQYF
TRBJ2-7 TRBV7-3 CASPLEGRQCF
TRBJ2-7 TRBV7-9 CASSLALGALRYEQYF
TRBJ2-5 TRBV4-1 CASSRGQYKETQYF
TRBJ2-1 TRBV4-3 CASSQDIGGQGLVAYNEQFF
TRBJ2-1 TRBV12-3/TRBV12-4 CASRSAAGGYDEQFF
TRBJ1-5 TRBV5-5 CASSPDRDPNQPQHF
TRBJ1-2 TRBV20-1 CSATDTLYGYTF
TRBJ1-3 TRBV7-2 CASSLGVDTIYF
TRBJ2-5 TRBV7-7 CASSSIQGGGTQYF
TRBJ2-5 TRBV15 CATGRGSPGLELQETQYF
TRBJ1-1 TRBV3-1 CASTQGTGYGAEAFF